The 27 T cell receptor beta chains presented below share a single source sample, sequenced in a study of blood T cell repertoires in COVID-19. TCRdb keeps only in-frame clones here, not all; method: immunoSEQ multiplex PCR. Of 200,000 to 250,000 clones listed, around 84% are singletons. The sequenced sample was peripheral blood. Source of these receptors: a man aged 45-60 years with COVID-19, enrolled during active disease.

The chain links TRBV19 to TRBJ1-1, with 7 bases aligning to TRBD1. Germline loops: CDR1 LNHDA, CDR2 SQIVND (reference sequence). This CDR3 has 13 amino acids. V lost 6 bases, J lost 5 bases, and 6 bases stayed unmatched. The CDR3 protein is CASRYDRDTEAFF. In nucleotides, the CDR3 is TGTGCCAGTAGATACGACAGGGATACTGAAGCTTTCTTT.

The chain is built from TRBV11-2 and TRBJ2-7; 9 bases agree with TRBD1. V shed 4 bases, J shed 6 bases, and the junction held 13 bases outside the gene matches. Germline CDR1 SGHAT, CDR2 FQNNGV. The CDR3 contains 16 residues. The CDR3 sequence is CASSSLIGDRVGEQYF. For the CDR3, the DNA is TGTGCCAGCAGCTCCCTGATCGGGGACAGGGTCGGCGAGCAGTACTTC.

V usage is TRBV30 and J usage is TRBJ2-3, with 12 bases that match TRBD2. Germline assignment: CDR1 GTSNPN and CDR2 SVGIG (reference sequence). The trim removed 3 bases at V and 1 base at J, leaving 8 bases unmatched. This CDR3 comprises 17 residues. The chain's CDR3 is CAWRRLAGGLGTDTQYF. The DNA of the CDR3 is TGTGCCTGGAGGAGGCTAGCGGGAGGGCTGGGCACAGATACGCAGTATTTT.

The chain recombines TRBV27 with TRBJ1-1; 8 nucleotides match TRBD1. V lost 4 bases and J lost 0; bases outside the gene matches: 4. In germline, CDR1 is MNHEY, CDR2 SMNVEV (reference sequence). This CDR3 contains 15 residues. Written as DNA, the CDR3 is TGTGCCAGCAGTTCAGGACAGGGATTGAACACTGAAGCTTTCTTT. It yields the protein CASSSGQGLNTEAFF.

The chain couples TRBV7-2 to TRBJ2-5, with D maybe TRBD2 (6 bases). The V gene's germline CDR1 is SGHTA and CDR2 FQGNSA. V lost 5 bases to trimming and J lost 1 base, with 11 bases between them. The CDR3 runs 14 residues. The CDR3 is CASSPGTFQETQYF. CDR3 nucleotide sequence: TGTGCCAGCAGCCCCGGGACTTTCCAAGAGACCCAGTACTTC. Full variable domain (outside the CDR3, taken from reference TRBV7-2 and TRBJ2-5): GAGVSQSPSNKVTEKGKDVELRCDPISGHTALYWYRQSLGQGLEFLIYFQGNSAPDKSGLPSDRFSAERTGGSVSTLTIQRTQQEDSAVYLCASSPGTFQETQYFGPGTRLLVL.

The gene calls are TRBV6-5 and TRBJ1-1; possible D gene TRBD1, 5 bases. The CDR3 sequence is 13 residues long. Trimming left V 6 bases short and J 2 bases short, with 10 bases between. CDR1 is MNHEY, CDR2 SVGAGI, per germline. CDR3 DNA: TGTGCCAGCAGAGGAGGGACTAACACTGAAGCTTTCTTT. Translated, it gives CASRGGTNTEAFF.

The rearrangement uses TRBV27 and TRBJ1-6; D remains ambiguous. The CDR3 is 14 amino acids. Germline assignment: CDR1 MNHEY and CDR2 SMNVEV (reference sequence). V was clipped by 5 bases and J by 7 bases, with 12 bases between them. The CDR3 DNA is TGTGCCAGCAGTATTGGAGTACCCAATTCACCCCTCCACTTT. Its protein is CASSIGVPNSPLHF.

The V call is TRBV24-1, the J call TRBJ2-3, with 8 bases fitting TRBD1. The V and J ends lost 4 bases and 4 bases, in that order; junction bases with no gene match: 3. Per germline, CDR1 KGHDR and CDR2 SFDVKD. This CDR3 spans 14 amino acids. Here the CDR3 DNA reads TGTGCCACCAGTGACAGGGGGCGCGCAGATACGCAGTATTTT. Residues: CATSDRGRADTQYF.

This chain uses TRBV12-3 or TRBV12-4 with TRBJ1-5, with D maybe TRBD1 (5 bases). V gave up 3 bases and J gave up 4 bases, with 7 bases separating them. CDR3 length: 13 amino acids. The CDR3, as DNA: TGTGCCAGCAGTTTTCGGGGGAATCAGCCCCAGCATTTT. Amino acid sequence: CASSFRGNQPQHF.

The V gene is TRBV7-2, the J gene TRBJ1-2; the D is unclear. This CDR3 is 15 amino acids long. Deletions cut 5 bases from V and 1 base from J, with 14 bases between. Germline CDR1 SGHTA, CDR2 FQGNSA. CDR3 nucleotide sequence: TGTGCCAGCAGCATCGACTCAGAACTTAACTATGGCTACACCTTC. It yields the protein CASSIDSELNYGYTF.

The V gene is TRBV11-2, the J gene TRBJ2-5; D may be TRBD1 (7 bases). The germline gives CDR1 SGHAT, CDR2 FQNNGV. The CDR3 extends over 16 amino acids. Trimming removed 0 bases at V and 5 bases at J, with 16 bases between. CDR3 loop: CASSLDLRGAGETQYF. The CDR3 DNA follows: TGTGCCAGCAGCTTAGATCTCAGGGGGGCCGGGGAGACCCAGTACTTC.

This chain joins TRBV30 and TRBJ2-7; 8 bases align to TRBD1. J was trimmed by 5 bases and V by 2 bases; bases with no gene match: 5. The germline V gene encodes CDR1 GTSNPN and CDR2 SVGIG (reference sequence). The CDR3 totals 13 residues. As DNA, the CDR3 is TGTGCCTGGAGTACGACAGGGGTCCACGAGCAGTACTTC. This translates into CAWSTTGVHEQYF.

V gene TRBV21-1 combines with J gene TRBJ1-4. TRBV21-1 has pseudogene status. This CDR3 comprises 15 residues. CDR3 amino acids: CASSKVARTTEKLFF. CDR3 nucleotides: TGTGCCAGCAGCAAAGTAGCAAGGACTACTGAAAAACTGTTTTTT.

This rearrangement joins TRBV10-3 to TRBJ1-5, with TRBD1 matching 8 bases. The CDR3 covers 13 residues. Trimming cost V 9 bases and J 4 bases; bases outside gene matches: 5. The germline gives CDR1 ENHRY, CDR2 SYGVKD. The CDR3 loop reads CAMGTGLNQPQHF. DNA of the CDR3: TGTGCCATGGGGACAGGTCTTAATCAGCCCCAGCATTTT.

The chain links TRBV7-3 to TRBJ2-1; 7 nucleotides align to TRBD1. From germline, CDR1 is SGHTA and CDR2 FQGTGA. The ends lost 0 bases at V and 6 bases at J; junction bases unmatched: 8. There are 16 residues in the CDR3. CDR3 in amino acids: CASSLTGTEGSNEQFF. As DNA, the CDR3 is TGTGCCAGCAGCTTAACCGGGACAGAAGGTTCCAATGAGCAGTTCTTC.

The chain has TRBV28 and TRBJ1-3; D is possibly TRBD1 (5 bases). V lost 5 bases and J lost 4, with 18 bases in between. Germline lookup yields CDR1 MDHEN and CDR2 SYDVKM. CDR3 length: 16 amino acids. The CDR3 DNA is TGTGCCAGCAGTCCCGGGGGGTCTAGGGGCGGAAACACCATATATTTT. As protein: CASSPGGSRGGNTIYF.

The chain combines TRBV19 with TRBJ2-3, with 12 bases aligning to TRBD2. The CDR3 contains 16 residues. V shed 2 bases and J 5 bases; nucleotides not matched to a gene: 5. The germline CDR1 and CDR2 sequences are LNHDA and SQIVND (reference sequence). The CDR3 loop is CASSIRLAGGGDTQYF. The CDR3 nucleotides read TGTGCCAGTAGTATAAGGCTAGCGGGAGGGGGAGATACGCAGTATTTT.

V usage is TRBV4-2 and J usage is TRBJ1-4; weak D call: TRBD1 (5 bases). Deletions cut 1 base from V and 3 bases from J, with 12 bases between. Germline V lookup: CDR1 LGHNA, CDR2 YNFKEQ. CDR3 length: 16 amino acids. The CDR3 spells CASSQALQAPNEKLFF. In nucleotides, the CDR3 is TGTGCCAGCAGCCAAGCCTTACAGGCGCCTAATGAAAAACTGTTTTTT.

The CDR3 nucleotides are TGTGCCAGTAGTATAGTCATGGGGGCCGGGGACGGCAATCAGCCCCAGCATTTT. It specifies CASSIVMGAGDGNQPQHF. The chain couples TRBV19 to TRBJ1-5; D may be TRBD1 (6 bases). CDR1 and CDR2 (germline): LNHDA, SQIVND (reference sequence). V lost 1 base, J lost 2 bases, and 18 bases lay in between. The CDR3 length is 18 residues.

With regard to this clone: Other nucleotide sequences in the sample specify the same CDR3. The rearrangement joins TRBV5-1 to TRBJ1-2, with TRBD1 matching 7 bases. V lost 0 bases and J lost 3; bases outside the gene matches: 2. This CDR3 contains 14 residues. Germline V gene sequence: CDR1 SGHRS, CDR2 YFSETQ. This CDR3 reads CASSLGGTDYGYTF. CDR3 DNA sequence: TGCGCCAGCAGCTTGGGCGGGACAGACTATGGCTACACCTTC.

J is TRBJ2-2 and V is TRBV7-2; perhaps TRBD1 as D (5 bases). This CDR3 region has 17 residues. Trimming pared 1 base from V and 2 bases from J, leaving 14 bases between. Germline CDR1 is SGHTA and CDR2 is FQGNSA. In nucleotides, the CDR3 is TGTGCCAGCAGCTTAGGCTCAGGAAGGGGAAACACCGGGGAGCTGTTTTTT. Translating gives CASSLGSGRGNTGELFF.

The CDR3 bases are TGTGCCAGCAGCGTAGACGGCAGGGGGTTTAATGAAAAACTGTTTTTT. Its protein product is CASSVDGRGFNEKLFF. V is TRBV9 and J is TRBJ1-4, with 7 bases that match TRBD1. Germline loops: CDR1 SGDLS, CDR2 YYNGEE. This CDR3 comprises 16 residues. V gave up 0 bases and J gave up 4 bases; unmatched junction bases: 6.

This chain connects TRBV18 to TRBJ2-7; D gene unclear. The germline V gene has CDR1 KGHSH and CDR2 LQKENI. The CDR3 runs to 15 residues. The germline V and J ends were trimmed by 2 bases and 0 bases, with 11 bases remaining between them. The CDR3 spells CASSPNPLSSYEQYF. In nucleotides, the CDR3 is TGTGCCAGCTCACCAAACCCTCTGAGCTCCTACGAGCAGTACTTC.

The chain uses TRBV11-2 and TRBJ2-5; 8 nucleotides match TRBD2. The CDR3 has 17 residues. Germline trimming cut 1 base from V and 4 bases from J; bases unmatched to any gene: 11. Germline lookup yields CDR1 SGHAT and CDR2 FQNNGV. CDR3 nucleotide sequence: TGTGCCAGCAGCTTAGCCCTCTCAGCGGGAGTAGTAGAGACCCAGTACTTC. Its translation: CASSLALSAGVVETQYF.

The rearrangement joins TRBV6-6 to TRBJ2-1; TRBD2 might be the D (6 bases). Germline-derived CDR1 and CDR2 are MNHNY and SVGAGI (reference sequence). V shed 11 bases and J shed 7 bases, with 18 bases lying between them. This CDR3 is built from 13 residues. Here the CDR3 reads CACRDSPRNEQFF. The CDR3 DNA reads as TGTGCCTGCCGGGACTCCCCTAGGAATGAGCAGTTCTTC.

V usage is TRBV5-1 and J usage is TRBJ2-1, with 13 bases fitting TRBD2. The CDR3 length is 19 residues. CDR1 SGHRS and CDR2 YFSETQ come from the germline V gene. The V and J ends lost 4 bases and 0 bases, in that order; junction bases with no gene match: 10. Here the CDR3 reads CASSGLGLAGPPSYNEQFF. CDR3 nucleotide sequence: TGCGCCAGCAGCGGCCTGGGACTAGCGGGACCACCCTCCTACAATGAGCAGTTCTTC.

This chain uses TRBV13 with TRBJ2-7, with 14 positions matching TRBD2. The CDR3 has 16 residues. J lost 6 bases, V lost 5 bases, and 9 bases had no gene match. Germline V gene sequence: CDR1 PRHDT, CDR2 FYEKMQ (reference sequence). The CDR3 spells CASSLGLAGVTGEQYF. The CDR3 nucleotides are TGTGCCAGCAGCCTGGGACTAGCGGGAGTTACGGGCGAGCAGTACTTC.